These T cell receptor beta chains were read from a single sample in a study of blood T cell dynamics during melanoma immunotherapy. TCRdb's table, derived via immunoSEQ multiplex PCR, lists solely in-frame clones and lacks some. The repertoire has more than 8,500 clones, 80% to 90% of them found once; the top ten carry about 10%. Sequenced here: blood, sampled from a patient treated with checkpoint blockade. These receptors originate from a human donor with melanoma. The CDR3 runs from the conserved cysteine through the conserved F or W. The D gene is left open where the match is weak. A clone size is listed for some rows: how often the clone was seen (once, few, many), or a class if it is expanded.

J,V,size,D,DNA,CDR3
TRBJ1-4,TRBV6-5,-,-,TGTGCCAGCAGAGTAAACAGGGTAGCTAATGAAAAACTGTTTTTT,CASRVNRVANEKLFF
TRBJ2-7,TRBV6-5,-,TRBD2,TGTGCCAGCACCAGACTAGCGGGGAGCTCCTACGAGCAGTACTTC,CASTRLAGSSYEQYF
TRBJ1-1,TRBV18,-,-,TGTGCCAGTGGTGGGGCACCGAACACTGAAGCTTTCTTT,CASGGAPNTEAFF
TRBJ2-3,TRBV7-2,-,-,TGTGCCAGCAGCTCGATGGGCAATACGCAGTATTTT,CASSSMGNTQYF
TRBJ2-1,TRBV6-5,few,-,TGTGCCAGCAGTTACGGGGCAGGGAACTATGAGCAGTTCTTC,CASSYGAGNYEQFF
TRBJ2-1,TRBV19,-,TRBD2,TGTGCCAGTAGTTTTGCGGGGGGGCGTGAGCAGTTCTTC,CASSFAGGREQFF
TRBJ2-5,TRBV2,-,-,TGTGCCAGCAGTGTAAACGGGGAGACCCAGTACTTC,CASSVNGETQYF
TRBJ2-7,TRBV6-5,-,TRBD2,TGTGCCAGCATCATGGTAGCGGGGCTTTACGAGCAGTACTTC,CASIMVAGLYEQYF
TRBJ2-4,TRBV6-5,-,-,TGTGCCAGCAGTTACGCCCAGGGGAGGGCCAAAAACATTCAGTACTTC,CASSYAQGRAKNIQYF
TRBJ2-5,TRBV14,few,TRBD1,TGTGCCAGCAGCCAAACATTTCAACCGGGACAGCAAACTCAAGAGACCCAGTACTTC,CASSQTFQPGQQTQETQYF